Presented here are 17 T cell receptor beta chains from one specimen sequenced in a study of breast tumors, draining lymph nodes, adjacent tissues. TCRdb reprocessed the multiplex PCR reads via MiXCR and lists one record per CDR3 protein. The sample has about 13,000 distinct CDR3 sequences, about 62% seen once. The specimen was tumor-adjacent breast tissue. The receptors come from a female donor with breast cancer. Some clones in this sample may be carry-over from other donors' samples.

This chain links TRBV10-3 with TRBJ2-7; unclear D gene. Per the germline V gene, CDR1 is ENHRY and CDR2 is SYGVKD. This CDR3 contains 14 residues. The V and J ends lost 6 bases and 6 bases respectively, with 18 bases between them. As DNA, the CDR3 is TGTGCCATCAGCCCACATGGAACCCAGATCGAGCAGTACTTC. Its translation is CAISPHGTQIEQYF.

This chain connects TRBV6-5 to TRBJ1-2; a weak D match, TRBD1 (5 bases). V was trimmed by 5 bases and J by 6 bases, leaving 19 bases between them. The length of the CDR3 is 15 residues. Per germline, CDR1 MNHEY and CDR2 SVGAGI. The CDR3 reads CASSKVATRGNGYTF. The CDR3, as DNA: TGTGCCAGCAGTAAGGTCGCGACCCGGGGGAATGGCTACACCTTC.

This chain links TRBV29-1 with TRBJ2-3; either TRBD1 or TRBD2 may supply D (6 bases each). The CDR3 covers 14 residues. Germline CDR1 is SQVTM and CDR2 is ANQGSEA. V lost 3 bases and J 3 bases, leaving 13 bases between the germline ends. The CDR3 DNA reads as TGCAGCGTTGATTGGGGGGCAGGGACAGATACGCAGTATTTT. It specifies CSVDWGAGTDTQYF.

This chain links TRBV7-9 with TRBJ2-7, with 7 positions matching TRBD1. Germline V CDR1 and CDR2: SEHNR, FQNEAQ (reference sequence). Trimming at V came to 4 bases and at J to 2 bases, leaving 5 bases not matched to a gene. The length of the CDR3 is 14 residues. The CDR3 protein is CASSSSGTAYEQYF. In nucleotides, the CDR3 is TGTGCCAGCAGCTCTTCCGGGACAGCCTACGAGCAGTACTTC.

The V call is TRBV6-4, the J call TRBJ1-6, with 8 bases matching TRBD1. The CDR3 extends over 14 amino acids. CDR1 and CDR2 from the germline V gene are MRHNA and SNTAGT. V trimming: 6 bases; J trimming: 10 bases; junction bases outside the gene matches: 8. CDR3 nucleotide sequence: TGTGCCAGCAGCCAGCGGACAGGGCGATCACCCCTCCACTTT. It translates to CASSQRTGRSPLHF.

DNA for the CDR3: TGCAGCGTTTTAGGGATCACCGGGGAGCTGTTTTTT. Translation: CSVLGITGELFF. V usage is TRBV29-1 and J usage is TRBJ2-2; D is undetermined. The CDR3 spans 12 residues. The V end lost 5 bases, the J end lost 4 bases, and 8 bases lay between the germline ends. Per the germline V gene, CDR1 is SQVTM and CDR2 is ANQGSEA.

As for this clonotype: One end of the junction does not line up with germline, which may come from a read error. Written as DNA, the CDR3 is TGCGCCAGCAGCTTAACAGGAGGTAATTCCCCCCTCCACTTT. Its translation: CASSLTGGNSPLHF. The chain carries TRBV5-1 and TRBJ1-6, with D possibly matching TRBD1 (5 bases). The CDR3 covers 14 residues. Looked up from germline, CDR1 is SGHRS and CDR2 is YFSETQ.

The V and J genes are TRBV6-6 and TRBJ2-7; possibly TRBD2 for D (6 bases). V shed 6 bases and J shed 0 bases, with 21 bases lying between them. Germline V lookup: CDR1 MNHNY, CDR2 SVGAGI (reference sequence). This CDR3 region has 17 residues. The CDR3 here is CASRGLPREDPSYEQYF. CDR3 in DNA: TGTGCCAGCAGAGGCCTGCCAAGGGAGGACCCCTCCTACGAGCAGTACTTC.

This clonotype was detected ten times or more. Written as DNA, the CDR3 is TGCAGTGCTAGAGATCCGCGGAGGCATTCCTACAATGAGCAGTTCTTC. Translated: CSARDPRRHSYNEQFF. The rearrangement links TRBV20-1 to TRBJ2-1; tentative D call: TRBD2 (5 bases). CDR3 length: 16 amino acids. V lost 0 bases and J lost 1, with 13 bases in between. Germline loops: CDR1 DFQATT, CDR2 SNEGSKA (reference sequence).

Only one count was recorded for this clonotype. The CDR3 DNA reads as TGCAGCGTTGATCCCACAGGGGCGGATGGCTACACCTTC. Amino acid sequence: CSVDPTGADGYTF. The rearrangement joins TRBV29-1 to TRBJ1-2; the match to TRBD1 covers 7 bases. The CDR3 extends over 13 amino acids. CDR1 and CDR2 from the germline V gene are SQVTM and ANQGSEA. The V segment lost 3 bases and the J segment 6 bases; nucleotides outside the gene matches: 7.

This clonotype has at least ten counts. The CDR3 nucleotides are TGTGCCAGCAGTTCCCGCGGACGGAGCTCAGAGACCCAGTACTTC. It codes for CASSSRGRSSETQYF. V is TRBV27 and J is TRBJ2-5; D is unclear. This CDR3 has 15 residues. Germline CDR1 reads MNHEY; CDR2 reads SMNVEV (reference sequence). V dropped 4 bases and J dropped 4 bases, with 16 bases sitting between them.

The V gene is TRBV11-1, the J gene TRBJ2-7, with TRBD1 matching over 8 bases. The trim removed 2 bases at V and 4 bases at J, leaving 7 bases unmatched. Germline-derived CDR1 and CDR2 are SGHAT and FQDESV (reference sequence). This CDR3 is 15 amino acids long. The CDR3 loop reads CASSLLQGAGYEQYF. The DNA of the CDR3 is TGTGCCAGCAGCTTACTGCAGGGGGCGGGATACGAGCAGTACTTC.

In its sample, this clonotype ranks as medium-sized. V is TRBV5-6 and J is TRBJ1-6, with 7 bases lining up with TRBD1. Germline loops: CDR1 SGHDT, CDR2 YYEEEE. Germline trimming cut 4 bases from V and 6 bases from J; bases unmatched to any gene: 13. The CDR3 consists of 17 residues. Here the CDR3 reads CASSLPGQRALNSPLHF. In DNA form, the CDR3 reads TGTGCCAGCAGCCTCCCGGGACAGAGGGCCCTTAATTCACCCCTCCACTTT.

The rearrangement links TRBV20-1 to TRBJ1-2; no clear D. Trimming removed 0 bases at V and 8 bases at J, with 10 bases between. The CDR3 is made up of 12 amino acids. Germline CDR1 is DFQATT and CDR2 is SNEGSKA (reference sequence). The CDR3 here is CSARETLGGYTF. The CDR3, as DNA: TGCAGTGCTAGAGAAACTTTAGGAGGCTACACCTTC.

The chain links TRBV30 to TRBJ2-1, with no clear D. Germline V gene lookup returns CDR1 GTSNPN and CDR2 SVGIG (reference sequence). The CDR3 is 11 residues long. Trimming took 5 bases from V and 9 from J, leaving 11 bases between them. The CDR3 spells CAWGFGVEQFF. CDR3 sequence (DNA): TGTGCCTGGGGTTTTGGGGTTGAGCAGTTCTTC.

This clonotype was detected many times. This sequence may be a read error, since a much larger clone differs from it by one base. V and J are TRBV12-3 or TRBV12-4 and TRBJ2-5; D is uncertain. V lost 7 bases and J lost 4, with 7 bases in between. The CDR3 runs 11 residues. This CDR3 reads CASTFRETQYF. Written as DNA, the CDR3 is TGTGCCAGCACCTTCCGAGAGACCCAGTACTTC.

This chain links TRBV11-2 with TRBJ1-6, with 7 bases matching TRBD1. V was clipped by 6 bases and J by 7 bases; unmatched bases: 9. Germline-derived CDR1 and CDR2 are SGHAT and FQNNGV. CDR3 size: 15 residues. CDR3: CASRREGQRNSPLHF. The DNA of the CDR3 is TGTGCCAGCAGACGGGAGGGACAGAGGAATTCACCCCTCCACTTT.